This T cell receptor beta chain appears in the sequencing data of a study of CD8+CD57+ T cells in acquired aplastic anemia. Turning to the study itself: When averaged, DNA from sorted CD4+ and CD8+ cells came to 3 to 4 ug.

V was shortened by 5 bases and J by 6 bases, with 8 bases between the two germline ends. The CDR3 extends over 12 amino acids. From germline, CDR1 is SEHNR and CDR2 FQNEAQ (reference sequence). The TCR beta profiling, which covered VDJ combination and CDR3 sequence, was carried out using genomic DNA as the template. TCRdb ran MiXCR on the reads and lists one entry per CDR3 protein. Of roughly 220,000 distinct CDR3 sequences in the sample, about 62% are singletons; the top ten hold about three fifths. An expansion of CD8+CD57+ cells by flow cytometry had been shown in patients chosen for sequencing. Patients had received no therapy at the time of blood sampling.

The sample taken for sequencing was sorted CD4+, CD8+, or CD8+CD57+ T cells (not recorded which) from PBMCs. J is TRBJ1-5 and V is TRBV7-9; D is uncertain. This clonotype originated in a human donor with aplastic anemia. The CDR3 loop is CASSAAAQPQHF. CDR3 bases: TGTGCCAGCAGCGCGGCCGCTCAGCCCCAGCATTTT.